Presented here are 25 T cell receptor beta chains from one specimen sequenced in a study of shared clonotypes between healthy human individuals. Here immunoSEQ multiplex PCR was the method, and the copy in TCRdb shows in-frame clones only, minus some. The sample has hundreds of thousands of clones, 70% to 80% seen once. The sequenced sample consisted of PBMCs. The receptors were gathered from a woman aged 40 to 50 in good health. Some clones in this sample may be carry-over from other donors' samples.

The chain links TRBV27 to TRBJ1-5; D is possibly TRBD1 (5 bases). This CDR3 is 13 amino acids long. Germline CDR1 MNHEY, CDR2 SMNVEV (reference sequence). Trimming left V 0 bases short and J 7 bases short, with 7 bases between. This CDR3 is CASSLSQGQPQHF. In DNA, the CDR3 is TGTGCCAGCAGTTTATCTCAGGGACAGCCCCAGCATTTT.

V usage is TRBV5-1 and J usage is TRBJ2-1; the match to TRBD1 covers 10 bases. Losses at the gene ends were 0 bases for V and 6 bases for J; bases not matched to a gene: 3. The CDR3 is 15 amino acids. Per germline, CDR1 SGHRS and CDR2 YFSETQ. CDR3 region: CASSLARTGGNEQFF. CDR3 coding DNA: TGCGCCAGCAGCTTGGCAAGGACAGGGGGCAATGAGCAGTTCTTC.

The chain recombines TRBV28 with TRBJ2-5; TRBD2 aligns across 8 bases. Trimming removed 4 bases from V and 5 bases from J; junction bases left unmatched: 12. Germline V gives CDR1 MDHEN, CDR2 SYDVKM. This CDR3 region has 16 residues. CDR3 sequence reads: CASSWSGRAGRETQYF. CDR3 in DNA: TGTGCCAGCAGTTGGAGCGGGAGAGCGGGTCGGGAGACCCAGTACTTC.

This chain uses TRBV13 with TRBJ2-5; D gene uncertain. V gave up 0 bases and J gave up 1 base, with 15 bases separating them. The CDR3 runs to 17 residues. In germline, CDR1 is PRHDT, CDR2 FYEKMQ (reference sequence). Here the CDR3 DNA reads TGTGCCAGCAGCTTAGGCCTAAGTGTGGCAGGCCAAGAGACCCAGTACTTC. It translates to CASSLGLSVAGQETQYF.

Written as DNA, the CDR3 is TGTGCCTGGAGCCGAGGGAGGCACCCGGGGGCCAAAAACATTCAGTACTTC. Its translation is CAWSRGRHPGAKNIQYF. The chain combines TRBV30 with TRBJ2-4; weak D call: TRBD2 (6 bases). Germline V lookup: CDR1 GTSNPN, CDR2 SVGIG (reference sequence). This CDR3 comprises 17 residues. The V end lost 3 bases, the J end lost 1 base, and 19 bases lay between the germline ends. Filled out from reference TRBV30 and TRBJ2-4, the complete variable domain reads SQTIHQWPATLVQPVGSPLSLECTVEGTSNPNLYWYRQAAGRGLQLLFYSVGIGQISSEVPQNLSASRPQDRQFILSSKKLLLSDSGFYLCAWSRGRHPGAKNIQYFGAGTRLSVL.

The table lists this clone with a count of one. The J gene is TRBJ2-3, the V gene TRBV9; 10 bases are shared with TRBD2. The CDR3 length is 16 residues. Germline V gives CDR1 SGDLS, CDR2 YYNGEE. V shed 0 bases and J 2 bases; nucleotides not matched to a gene: 3. CDR3 sequence: CASSVDSGRITDTQYF. CDR3 nucleotide sequence: TGTGCCAGCAGCGTAGATAGCGGGAGGATCACAGATACGCAGTATTTT.

This clone was observed a handful of times. V usage is TRBV5-6 and J usage is TRBJ2-2, with TRBD1 matching 7 bases. This CDR3 comprises 16 residues. Germline values: CDR1 SGHDT, CDR2 YYEEEE. V shed 5 bases and J 4 bases; nucleotides not matched to a gene: 11. In DNA, the CDR3 is TGTGCCAGCAGTCGCGACAGGGCAATGAGCACCGGGGAGCTGTTTTTT. Its protein is CASSRDRAMSTGELFF.

The chain links TRBV19 to TRBJ2-1; 8 nucleotides agree with TRBD2. From germline, CDR1 is LNHDA and CDR2 SQIVND (reference sequence). V shed 7 bases and J 7 bases; nucleotides not matched to a gene: 6. The CDR3 sequence is 13 residues long. CDR3 residues: CASKAGVGNEQFF. The CDR3 region has the DNA TGTGCCAGTAAAGCGGGGGTCGGAAATGAGCAGTTCTTC.

The genes are TRBV4-3 and TRBJ1-4; TRBD1 agrees at 7 bases. Unmatched junction bases numbered 7, after V lost 3 bases and J lost 3 bases. CDR1 is LGHNA and CDR2 is YSLEER in the germline V gene. The CDR3 extends over 16 amino acids. The CDR3 coding sequence is TGCGCCAGCAGCCATTTAAGGGGGCGGGCTAATGAAAAACTGTTTTTT. As protein: CASSHLRGRANEKLFF.

This chain links TRBV6-5 with TRBJ2-2; D is undetermined. Germline loops: CDR1 MNHEY, CDR2 SVGAGI. The CDR3 covers 13 residues. Between the trimmed V and J ends, which lost 5 bases and 4 bases, there was a span of 8 bases. In DNA form, the CDR3 reads TGTGCCAGCAGTCTGGCTAGCACCGGGGAGCTGTTTTTT. Amino acids: CASSLASTGELFF.

This chain joins TRBV5-4 and TRBJ2-2; D may be TRBD1 (5 bases). Trimming pared 1 base from V and 1 base from J, leaving 5 bases between. The CDR3 covers 14 residues. The germline gives CDR1 SGHNT, CDR2 YYREEE (reference sequence). In DNA, the CDR3 is TGTGCCAGCAGCTTGAGGGGGAACACCGGGGAGCTGTTTTTT. Translated, it gives CASSLRGNTGELFF. Full variable domain (remainder filled in from reference TRBV5-4 and TRBJ2-2): ETGVTQSPTHLIKTRGQQVTLRCSSQSGHNTVSWYQQALGQGPQFIFQYYREEENGRGNFPPRFSGLQFPNYSSELNVNALELDDSALYLCASSLRGNTGELFFGEGSRLTVL.

V usage is TRBV5-4 and J usage is TRBJ2-7, with 7 bases aligning to TRBD1. Looked up from germline, CDR1 is SGHNT and CDR2 is YYREEE (reference sequence). The CDR3 has 16 residues. The V segment lost 2 bases and the J segment 2 bases; nucleotides outside the gene matches: 10. The CDR3 protein is CASSLASGTVTYEQYF. CDR3 DNA: TGTGCCAGCAGCTTAGCATCCGGGACAGTTACCTACGAGCAGTACTTC.

The rearrangement joins TRBV14 to TRBJ2-3; D might be TRBD1 or TRBD2, each matching 5 bases. This CDR3 region has 14 residues. V gave up 4 bases and J gave up 6 bases, with 14 bases separating them. Germline CDR1 SGHDN, CDR2 FVKESK. The CDR3 bases are TGTGCCAGCAGCCTGAGGGGTTACACGGATACGCAGTATTTT. Encoded protein: CASSLRGYTDTQYF.

This clone has only a few counts. In the same sample, other DNA sequences code for this CDR3. This chain connects TRBV30 to TRBJ2-3; tentative D call: TRBD2 (6 bases). The CDR3 is made up of 14 amino acids. Trimming cost V 1 base and J 0 bases, with 8 bases left between them. Germline values: CDR1 GTSNPN, CDR2 SVGIG (reference sequence). In DNA form, the CDR3 reads TGTGCCTGGAGTGACGGGACTAGCACAGATACGCAGTATTTT. This sequence encodes CAWSDGTSTDTQYF.

This chain uses TRBV27 with TRBJ2-5, with D possibly being TRBD2 (6 bases). The CDR3 spans 14 residues. V shed 4 bases and J shed 4 bases, with 13 bases lying between them. Germline-derived CDR1 and CDR2 are MNHEY and SMNVEV (reference sequence). CDR3 nucleotide sequence: TGTGCCAGCAGTTCACGGAGGGCCTCAGAGACCCAGTACTTC. It encodes CASSSRRASETQYF.

The chain has TRBV4-3 and TRBJ2-7, with no clear D. Trimming shortened V by 0 bases and J by 3 bases, and 9 bases separated the two germline ends. Germline CDR1 is LGHNA and CDR2 is YSLEER. The CDR3 runs to 14 residues. In DNA form, the CDR3 reads TGCGCCAGCAGCCAAGACCGTTACAGCTACGAGCAGTACTTC. It yields the protein CASSQDRYSYEQYF.

The DNA for the CDR3 is TGCGCCAGCAGCCAAGATCTGGGGTACGAGCAGTACTTC. It translates to CASSQDLGYEQYF. V usage is TRBV4-3 and J usage is TRBJ2-7; D remains ambiguous. The germline V gene has CDR1 LGHNA and CDR2 YSLEER. The germline V and J ends were trimmed by 0 bases and 4 bases, with 7 bases remaining between them. The CDR3 runs 13 residues.

This clone was recorded only once. The chain is built from TRBV5-4 and TRBJ2-7; D is possibly TRBD1 or TRBD2 (5 bases each). This CDR3 spans 15 amino acids. V was clipped by 4 bases and J by 3 bases, with 17 bases between them. Looked up from germline, CDR1 is SGHNT and CDR2 is YYREEE (reference sequence). CDR3 bases: TGTGCCAGCAGCAAGGAAGGGACGATTTACTACGAGCAGTACTTC. Protein product: CASSKEGTIYYEQYF.

CDR3 loop: CASSQVLVGAEQFF. CDR3 bases: TGCGCCAGCAGCCAAGTACTAGTAGGGGCTGAGCAGTTCTTC. This rearrangement joins TRBV4-1 to TRBJ2-1; D assignment may be TRBD1 or TRBD2 (5 bases each). Trimming took 1 base from V and 9 from J, leaving 13 bases between them. Germline CDR1 and CDR2: MGHRA and YSYEKL. The CDR3 runs 14 residues.

In its sample, this clone was seen a few times. The J gene is TRBJ2-3, the V gene TRBV10-2; D might be TRBD1 (6 bases). Trimming removed 2 bases from V and 8 bases from J, with 11 bases in between. CDR3 length: 13 residues. CDR1 and CDR2 from the germline V gene are WSHSY and SAAADI. This CDR3 reads CASSEIQGGTQYF. CDR3 DNA: TGCGCCAGCAGTGAGATCCAAGGGGGTACGCAGTATTTT.

The chain employs TRBV28 and TRBJ1-2; weak D call: TRBD1 (5 bases). The CDR3 covers 13 residues. Germline V gene data show CDR1 as MDHEN and CDR2 as SYDVKM. The V end lost 5 bases, the J end lost 0 bases, and 7 bases lay between the germline ends. CDR3 sequence: CASSIQANYGYTF. For the CDR3, the DNA is TGTGCCAGCAGTATACAGGCTAACTATGGCTACACCTTC.

V is TRBV4-3 and J is TRBJ1-1; D gene ambiguous. Germline V gene sequence: CDR1 LGHNA, CDR2 YSLEER. The CDR3 extends over 17 amino acids. V was trimmed by 0 bases and J by 0 bases, leaving 14 bases between them. CDR3 amino acids: CASSQDSPGVLNTEAFF. CDR3 nucleotides: TGCGCCAGCAGCCAAGATTCCCCCGGGGTCCTGAACACTGAAGCTTTCTTT.

The chain carries TRBV5-4 and TRBJ2-7; TRBD2 is a possible D gene (6 bases). The length of the CDR3 is 15 residues. Between the trimmed V and J ends, which lost 4 bases and 2 bases, there was a span of 16 bases. Looked up from germline, CDR1 is SGHNT and CDR2 is YYREEE (reference sequence). The CDR3 region has the DNA TGTGCCAGCAGCATTCAGGCGGGGCTCCCCTACGAGCAGTACTTC. Translated: CASSIQAGLPYEQYF.

This chain joins TRBV5-1 and TRBJ2-3, with D possibly being TRBD1 (5 bases). This CDR3 is built from 16 residues. Between the trimmed V and J ends, which lost 0 bases and 0 bases, there was a span of 11 bases. Germline-derived CDR1 and CDR2 are SGHRS and YFSETQ. This chain's CDR3 is CASSLVGPSSTDTQYF. In nucleotides, the CDR3 is TGCGCCAGCAGCTTGGTGGGGCCGTCTAGCACAGATACGCAGTATTTT.

This clone was seen ten or more times. J is TRBJ2-3 and V is TRBV27; either TRBD1 or TRBD2 may supply D (6 bases each). The CDR3 is 16 amino acids. Germline CDR1 and CDR2: MNHEY and SMNVEV (reference sequence). Deletions cut 6 bases from V and 2 bases from J, with 18 bases between. CDR3 loop: CASRGGRRGVTDTQYF. The CDR3 DNA sequence: TGTGCCAGCAGGGGGGGCAGGAGAGGTGTCACAGATACGCAGTATTTT.